The sequence of this T cell receptor (beta chain) was determined in a study of human T cells and chemical hapten exposure listed by TCRdb under 2021. The study in broad terms: For sensitization, 2% DPC in acetone was applied to an approximately 2 cm by approximately 2 cm area of upper inner arm skin. About 30 alopecia patients provided blood for TCR sequencing at one to four time points (pre-sensitization, 2, 6 and 24 weeks). Weekly therapeutic DPC doses were additionally applied to the scalp of patients throughout the approximately 24-week study period. In alopecia patients, the study followed how the peripheral blood TCR repertoire changed in vivo over primary and secondary sensitization to diphenylcyclopropenone (DPC), a hapten. Libraries were pooled for sequencing, and variation in per-sample TCR yields was attributed mainly to small differences in library volumes within the pool. Alopecia areata with under or over 50% scalp involvement, alopecia totalis and alopecia universalis were represented in the patient cohort, which was mostly female. Blood was sampled from patients pre-sensitization (week 0) and at 2, 6 and about 24 weeks after DPC sensitization. Patch testing was done on the upper back using Finn chambers containing 0.01% DPC, and results were scored after 6 days according to International Contact Dermatitis Research Group standards. Overall results and qualifications from the work: All patients had alopecia, a presumed autoimmune disease, so their immune response might differ from that of healthy individuals. DPC sensitization did not change how many TCRs were above 1 in 1000 frequency, and no evidence was found of alterations in global repertoire structure. The number of PT1 expanded TCRs positively correlated with patch test score, significant at thresholds 8, 16 and 32 but not 4. After repeated subsampling, changes were observed in the strength of the expansion versus patch-test correlation and in the threshold at which the correlation became significant. Significantly more large CDR3 similarity clusters were formed by expanded TCRs than by pre-sensitization or healthy control sets, consistent with antigen-driven responses.

The library was made by RACE. The instrument given in TCRdb is NextSeq 500. During library preparation, unique molecular identifiers were attached to individual cDNA molecules so that TCRs could be counted quantitatively and reproducibly. Each blood RNA sample was used to sequence both TCR alpha and TCR beta chains. Under the source paper's analysis protocol: Samples had a median of 95,638 TCRs, with a range from roughly 20,000 to 690,600. V, J and CDR3 annotation of the TCR reads was performed with the Decombinator software suite. To make PS versus PT1 abundance plots, every sample was subsampled to the same number of TCRs (28,000). Expanded TCRs were defined as absent before sensitization and observed at least eight times at the 2-week time point. TCRdb's own reprocessing of the public reads used fastp at Q25 and MiXCR and kept productive beta chains. CDR3 protein duplicates are merged, each entry listing the most common genes and DNA. The V and J calls follow TCRdb's processing rather than the paper's. The sample table shows some 300,000 distinct CDR3 sequences, and about 5% are seen once. Around 8% of the sample lies in the top ten.

The time point label, as the study defines it: pre-sensitization, week 0. What this sample's treatment or condition label stands for: therapeutic diphenylcyclopropenone sensitization with weekly scalp DPC. Blood at each patch-test visit was drawn before the patch test was applied. Patients were considered eligible if aged 18 to 70, diagnosed with alopecia and deemed suitable for DPC therapy, and patients were excluded if pregnant. Total RNA was isolated from unfractionated whole blood collected in Tempus Blood RNA tubes. Inclusive of the bounding cysteine and phenylalanine, the CDR3 is 13 residues long. The entry retains the CDR3 DNA only, 39 bases that are in frame from base 1. CDR1 and CDR2, looked up from the germline V gene, are MGHRA and YSYEKL. Relative to germline, V is 4 bases shorter and J is 6 bases shorter, with 7 bases between their ends. Comment on this clonotype: Which antigen it targets is not known. No base qualities exist here, and no much larger clone lies one base off it.

The source is a woman between 18 and 29 years old with alopecia areata. Some clones in this sample may be carry-over from other donors' samples. The specimen was whole blood, collected in connection with sensitization to the hapten diphenylcyclopropenone (DPC). The chain is assembled from TRBV4-1 and TRBJ1-6, with the D gene call left open. CDR3 reads: CASSPPGNSPLHF. The nucleotide sequence is given as TGCGCCAGCAGCCCTCCGGGTAATTCACCCCTCCACTTT.